Listed below are T cell receptor beta chains from one sample, sequenced in a study of blood T cells in healthy people across ages. MiXCR, applied by TCRdb to the 5' RACE reads, yields one record per CDR3 protein. The sample contains about 510,000 distinct CDR3 sequences, about 26% of which appear only once. This sample was also put to use in a study of T cells of mothers and their children.

The specimen sequenced was blood. These receptors were collected from a boy between 2 and 10 years old in good health. Each CDR3 is given with its conserved first and last residue. The order of the fields is J gene, clone size, D gene, V gene, CDR3 DNA, CDR3 protein. The D gene is left open where the match is weak. Some rows have no size entry. The others give once, few or many, or a class for an expanded clone.

>TRBJ2-7|.|TRBD2|TRBV9
TGTGCCAGCAGCCCTCCGACTAGCGGGAGCTCCTACGAGCAGTACTTC
CASSPPTSGSSYEQYF
>TRBJ2-6|.|.|TRBV6-5
TGTGCCAGCAGTTCGGGAGTCCCTGGGGCCAACGTCCTGACTTTC
CASSSGVPGANVLTF
>TRBJ2-7|few|.|TRBV3-1
TGTGCCAGCAGCCAAGAGCTCGGCGAGCAGTACTTC
CASSQELGEQYF
>TRBJ2-1|.|TRBD1|TRBV7-3
TGTGCCAGCAGCCCGGACAGGGAGAACCACAATGAGCAGTTCTTC
CASSPDRENHNEQFF
>TRBJ1-2|.|.|TRBV5-1
TGCGCCAGCAGCTTTGACAACTATGGCTACACCTTC
CASSFDNYGYTF
>TRBJ2-1|few|TRBD2|TRBV12-3/TRBV12-4
TGTGCCAGCAGCCCTACTAGCGGGGGGGGGAATGAGCAGTTCTTC
CASSPTSGGGNEQFF
>TRBJ2-1|few|TRBD2|TRBV6-1
TGTGCCAGCACTCCAGCGGGACTAGGATACAATGAGCAGTTCTTC
CASTPAGLGYNEQFF
>TRBJ2-5|.|TRBD2|TRBV11-2
TGTGCCAGCAGCTTACGGGCGGCGGGAGGGTGGAAAGAGACCCAGTACTTC
CASSLRAAGGWKETQYF
>TRBJ2-1|few|.|TRBV20-1
TGCAGTGCTAGGTCGTCCGGACTCGACCCGTCCTACAATGAGCAGTTCTTC
CSARSSGLDPSYNEQFF
>TRBJ1-1|.|TRBD1|TRBV25-1
TGTGCCAGCATCGACAGGGGGTCCCGTGGTGAAGCTTTCTTT
CASIDRGSRGEAFF
>TRBJ1-2|.|.|TRBV12-3/TRBV12-4
TGTGCCAGCAGTTTAGCTACAGCCTATGGCTACACCTTC
CASSLATAYGYTF
>TRBJ2-1|.|.|TRBV30
TGTGCCTGGAGTGTAACCGGGGGTGAGCAGTTCTTC
CAWSVTGGEQFF
>TRBJ2-3|.|.|TRBV28
TGTGCCAGCAGTTTATTGGGTCAAAACATTCCAGATACGCAGTATTTT
CASSLLGQNIPDTQYF
>TRBJ2-7|few|TRBD2|TRBV7-9
TGTGCCAGCAGCCACCGGGACCCCGGGACTAGCGGGAGCTTCGAGCAGTACTTC
CASSHRDPGTSGSFEQYF
>TRBJ2-5|few|.|TRBV20-1
TGCAGTGCTAGAGATTTGAAAATACCCCAAGAGACCCAGTACTTC
CSARDLKIPQETQYF
>TRBJ1-6|few|.|TRBV19
TGTGCCAGTAGCATGGACGGTTCACCCCTCCACTTT
CASSMDGSPLHF
>TRBJ2-3|once|TRBD2|TRBV7-2
TGCGCCAGCAACCAACTAGCGGGAGGTACAGATACGCAGTATTTT
CASNQLAGGTDTQYF
>TRBJ2-2|many|.|TRBV10-3
TGTGCCATCAGTGAGTCCAGCGGAGAGCTGTTTTTT
CAISESSGELFF
>TRBJ1-1|.|TRBD1|TRBV7-2
TGTGCCAGCACGTCGGCCAGGGGGTACGAAGGGAACACTGAAGCTTTCTTT
CASTSARGYEGNTEAFF
>TRBJ2-5|once|.|TRBV7-7
TGTGCCAGCAGCCCTAGCCAACGGAGGGAGACCCAGTACTTC
CASSPSQRRETQYF
>TRBJ1-1|few|.|TRBV30
TGTGCCTGGAGTGTGGCAGCCGAAGCTTTCTTT
CAWSVAAEAFF
>TRBJ1-4|few|TRBD1|TRBV4-3
TGCGCCAGCAGCCTATCCGGGACAGGGAATGAAAAACTGTTTTTT
CASSLSGTGNEKLFF
>TRBJ1-2|.|.|TRBV6-5
TGTGCCAGCACTGCCGGATGGGATGGCTACACCTTC
CASTAGWDGYTF
>TRBJ2-3|few|.|TRBV27
TGTGCCAGCAGTTTAACCCGGGGAAGAAGCGAAAGCACAGATACGCAGTATTTT
CASSLTRGRSESTDTQYF
>TRBJ1-4|.|.|TRBV5-1
TGCGCCAGCAGCCCCTGGAGGGGGGCTAATGAAAAACTGTTTTTT
CASSPWRGANEKLFF
>TRBJ2-2|.|.|TRBV20-1
TGCAGTGCTAGAGACAGGGGTCTTACCGGGGAGCTGTTTTTT
CSARDRGLTGELFF
>TRBJ2-5|.|TRBD2|TRBV20-1
TGCAGTGCAACGGGACTAGCGGGAAAGGGGGGAGAGACCCAGTACTTC
CSATGLAGKGGETQYF
>TRBJ2-3|few|TRBD1|TRBV24-1
TGTGCCACCAGTGACCCCCAGGACAGGGGCGCAGATACGCAGTATTTT
CATSDPQDRGADTQYF
>TRBJ2-7|few|.|TRBV20-1
TGCAGTGCTAGACTCCCGGGACACCTCTCGCTAAGCGGGACTTACGAGCAGTACTTC
CSARLPGHLSLSGTYEQYF
>TRBJ1-6|few|.|TRBV18
TGTGCCAGCTCCCCGGGACGGGATTCACCCCTCCACTTT
CASSPGRDSPLHF
>TRBJ2-6|once|.|TRBV3-1
TGTGCCAGCAGCCATTCAACAGGTTTAAAATCCGGGGCCAACGTCCTGACTTTC
CASSHSTGLKSGANVLTF
>TRBJ1-6|.|.|TRBV19
TGTGCCAGTAAGGGGTTTTTGGGCAGGGAAGATTATAATTCACCCCTCCACTTT
CASKGFLGREDYNSPLHF
>TRBJ2-7|.|TRBD2|TRBV27
TGTGCCAGCAGTTTTAGCGGGGCAATCAACTACGAGCAGTACTTC
CASSFSGAINYEQYF
>TRBJ1-2|.|.|TRBV5-1
TGCGCCAGCAGCTTAGGCTCGCTGAACTATGGCTACACCTTC
CASSLGSLNYGYTF
>TRBJ2-1|.|.|TRBV12-3/TRBV12-4
TGTGCCAGCAGTTTAAGAGACGGTGAGCAGTTCTTC
CASSLRDGEQFF
>TRBJ2-7|.|.|TRBV13
TGTGCCAGCAGCTTAAGGGGGGTCGGTCCCCACGAGCAGTACTTC
CASSLRGVGPHEQYF
>TRBJ2-5|once|.|TRBV7-3
TGTGCCAGCAGCTTAACAAGCGGGCAAACAGAGACCCAGTACTTC
CASSLTSGQTETQYF
>TRBJ2-7|.|TRBD1|TRBV20-1
TGCAGTGCCCCGAGCCCGACAGGGAGCTCCTACGAGCAGTACTTC
CSAPSPTGSSYEQYF
>TRBJ2-5|few|TRBD1|TRBV6-5
TGTGCCAGCAGTTACTTCGGGACAGGTCAAGAGACCCAGTACTTC
CASSYFGTGQETQYF
>TRBJ2-1|few|.|TRBV14
TGTGCCAGCAGCCCCTCAGGGGGGACCCTGTATAATGAGCAGTTCTTC
CASSPSGGTLYNEQFF
>TRBJ2-7|few|.|TRBV3-1
TGTGCCAGCAGCCAGGGACATTCCTACGAGCAGTACTTC
CASSQGHSYEQYF
>TRBJ2-5|many|.|TRBV29-1
TGCAGCGTTGACCTGGGACTGACTCAAGAGACCCAGTACTTC
CSVDLGLTQETQYF
>TRBJ2-3|.|TRBD2|TRBV7-9
TGTGCCAGCAGCGCCGCGGCGGGAGGCACAGATACGCAGTATTTT
CASSAAAGGTDTQYF
>TRBJ2-3|once|.|TRBV12-3/TRBV12-4
TGTGCCAGCAGGAGAGTGAGTACAGATGCGCAGTATTTT
CASRRVSTDAQYF